The TCR beta chain under discussion was sequenced for a study of breast tumors, draining lymph nodes, adjacent tissues. The study, taken as a whole, reports: Luminal-like breast cancer showed significantly greater tumor-nontumor repertoire similarity than basal-like breast cancer did. Tumors had less TCR diversity than lymph nodes, more than nontumor tissue. The data were judged consistent with most tumor T cells coming from lymph node and expanding in tumor.

Breast cancer patients provided tissue from their axillary draining lymph nodes. A note on this clonotype: What it binds is not known.

TCRdb re-called the multiplex PCR reads through MiXCR, storing one row per CDR3 protein. Here the sample spans fewer than 140,000 distinct CDR3 sequences, more than 25% being singletons. This sequence was found in a female donor with breast cancer. Some clones in this sample may be carry-over from other donors' samples. What was sequenced was axillary lymph node tissue.

CDR3 amino acids: CASSEGWGYEQYF. The DNA of the CDR3 is TGTGCCAGCAGTGAAGGTTGGGGATACGAGCAGTACTTC. The chain employs TRBV2 and TRBJ2-7; no reliable D call. V lost 1 base, J lost 4 bases, and 8 bases lay in between. This CDR3 is built from 13 residues. Germline V gene lookup returns CDR1 SNHLY and CDR2 FYNNEI.